The sequence of this T cell receptor (beta chain) was determined in a study of shared clonotypes between healthy human individuals. Study-level results: Donors were few, which limited the genetic and exposure-history diversity represented.

This CDR3 comprises 15 residues. V lost 0 bases and J lost 1, with 9 bases in between. The assay was carried out at the deep level. The assay was immunoSEQ multiplex PCR, and TCRdb's table has in-frame clones only and misses some. The sample lists 450,000 to 500,000 clones; roughly 78% were seen once. This clone was seen only once. What it recognizes is unknown. This clonotype was sampled from a woman in her thirties or forties in good health. Some clones in this sample may be carry-over from other donors' samples. This chain joins TRBV23-1 and TRBJ2-5, with no clear D. TRBV23-1 is an ORF; its function is uncertain. The sequenced sample consisted of PBMCs. CDR3 loop: CASSQSSDPQETQYF. The CDR3, as DNA: TGCGCCAGCAGTCAATCGTCGGACCCCCAAGAGACCCAGTACTTC.